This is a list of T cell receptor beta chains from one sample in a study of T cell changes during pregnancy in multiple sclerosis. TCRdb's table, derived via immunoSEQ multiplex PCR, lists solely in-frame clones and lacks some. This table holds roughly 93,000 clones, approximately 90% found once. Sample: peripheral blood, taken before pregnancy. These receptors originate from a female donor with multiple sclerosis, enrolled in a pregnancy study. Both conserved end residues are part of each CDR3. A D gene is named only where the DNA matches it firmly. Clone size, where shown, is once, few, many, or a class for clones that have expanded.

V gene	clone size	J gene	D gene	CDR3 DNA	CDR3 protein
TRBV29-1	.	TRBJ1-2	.	TGCAGCGTTGAAGATCGGGGGGCTAACTATGGCTACACCTTC	CSVEDRGANYGYTF
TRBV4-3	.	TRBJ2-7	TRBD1	TGCGCCAGCAGCCATACGGACAGGGTACCCTACGAGCAGTACTTC	CASSHTDRVPYEQYF
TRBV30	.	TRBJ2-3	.	TGTGCCTGGAGTTACAGGGTCTCGGATACGCAGTATTTT	CAWSYRVSDTQYF
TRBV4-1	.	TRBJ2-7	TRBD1	TGCGCCAGCGCCGTCGGGGACAGGCACTCCTACGAGCAGTACTTC	CASAVGDRHSYEQYF
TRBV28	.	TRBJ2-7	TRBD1	TGTGCCAGCAGTTCGCAGGGGGACTCCTACGAGCAGTACTTC	CASSSQGDSYEQYF
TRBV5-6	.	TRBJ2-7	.	TGTGCCAGCAGCTTGTATAGCGAGCAGTACTTC	CASSLYSEQYF
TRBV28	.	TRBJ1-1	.	TGTGCCAGCAGTCCGTTCGGGGGGGAGACTGAAGCTTTCTTT	CASSPFGGETEAFF
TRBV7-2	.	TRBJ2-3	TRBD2	TGTGCCCTCTGGGCCCTAGCGGGGGGGATAGATACGCAGTATTTT	CALWALAGGIDTQYF
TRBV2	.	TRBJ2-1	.	TGTGCCAGCAGTGAAAGACTAGTTAGCAATGAGCAGTTCTTC	CASSERLVSNEQFF
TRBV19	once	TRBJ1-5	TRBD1	TGTGCCAGTACCCCCTCGACAGGGATGAGGAGCAATCAGCCCCAGCATTTT	CASTPSTGMRSNQPQHF
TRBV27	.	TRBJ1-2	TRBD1	TGTGCCAGCAGTTCACAGGGGGCGGCGCATGGCTACACCTTC	CASSSQGAAHGYTF
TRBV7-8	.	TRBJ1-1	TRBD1	TGTGCCAGCAGCTTAGTAGGGACAGATTTTGGGATGAACACTGAAGCTTTCTTT	CASSLVGTDFGMNTEAFF
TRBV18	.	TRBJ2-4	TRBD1	TGTGCCAGCCTTGGACAGGAGGATAAAAACATTCAGTACTTC	CASLGQEDKNIQYF
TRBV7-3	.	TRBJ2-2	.	TGTGCCAGCAGCTTATCGTCGGTGAGCGCCGGGGAGCTGTTTTTT	CASSLSSVSAGELFF
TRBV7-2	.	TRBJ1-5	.	TGTGCCAGCAGCTTCCGTACGACCGGGTCCTATCAGCCCCAGCATTTT	CASSFRTTGSYQPQHF
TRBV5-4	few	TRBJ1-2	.	TGTGCCAGCAGCTCGCGCGGCGACTATGGCTACACCTTC	CASSSRGDYGYTF
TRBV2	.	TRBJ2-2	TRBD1	TGTGCCAGCAGTGAATGGCAGGGGGCAAGGACCGGGGAGCTGTTTTTT	CASSEWQGARTGELFF
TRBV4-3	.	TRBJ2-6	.	TGCGCCAGCACCCGCCAGGTTGATAGTGCCTCTGGGGCCAACGTCCTGACTTTC	CASTRQVDSASGANVLTF
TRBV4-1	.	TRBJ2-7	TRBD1	TGCGCCAGCAGCCAATCCGGGACAGGGGTTTCCGAGCAGTACTTC	CASSQSGTGVSEQYF
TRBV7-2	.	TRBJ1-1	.	TGTGCCAGCAGCTTAGTGGCAGACCGGGACACTGAAGCTTTCTTT	CASSLVADRDTEAFF
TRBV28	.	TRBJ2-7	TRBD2	TGTGCCAGCAGTTTCCGGGGGGAGTCCTACGAGCAGTACTTC	CASSFRGESYEQYF
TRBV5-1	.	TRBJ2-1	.	TGCGCCAGCAGCTTGGGAACTACAGGGCTGGAGCAGTTCTTC	CASSLGTTGLEQFF
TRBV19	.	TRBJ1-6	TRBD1	TGTGCCAGTAGTAGCGTAATTCCCGGGACAGGGGCCAATTCACCCCTCCACTTT	CASSSVIPGTGANSPLHF
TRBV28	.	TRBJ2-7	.	TGTGCCAGCAGCCGAGGGCCAACCTACGAGCAGTACTTC	CASSRGPTYEQYF
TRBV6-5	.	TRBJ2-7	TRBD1	TGTGCCAGCAGTCGACAGGGGCACTACGAGCAGTACTTC	CASSRQGHYEQYF
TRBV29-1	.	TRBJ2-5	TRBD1	TGCAGCGTTGTCCTTCCCGGGACAGGGGGCTTGCAGTACTTC	CSVVLPGTGGLQYF
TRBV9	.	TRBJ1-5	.	TGTGCCAGCAGCGTTGCAGGGGCTCAGCCCCAGCATTTT	CASSVAGAQPQHF
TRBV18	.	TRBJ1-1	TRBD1	TGTGCCAGCTCACCATCGGGACAGGGTTTTACAAGGGCTTTCTTT	CASSPSGQGFTRAFF
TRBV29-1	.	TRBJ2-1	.	TGCAGCGTTGGATCGGCTGGGAGAACCTACAATGAGCAGTTCTTC	CSVGSAGRTYNEQFF
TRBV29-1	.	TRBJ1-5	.	TGCAGCGTGGCAGTTAACAGTCCAGGTCAGCCCCAGCATTTT	CSVAVNSPGQPQHF
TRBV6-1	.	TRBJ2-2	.	TGTGCCAGCAGCGTAATACAGGGAACCGGGGAGCTGTTTTTT	CASSVIQGTGELFF
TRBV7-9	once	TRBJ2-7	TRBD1	TGTGCCAGCAAAGGGGGCGGCACCTACGAGCAGTACTTC	CASKGGGTYEQYF